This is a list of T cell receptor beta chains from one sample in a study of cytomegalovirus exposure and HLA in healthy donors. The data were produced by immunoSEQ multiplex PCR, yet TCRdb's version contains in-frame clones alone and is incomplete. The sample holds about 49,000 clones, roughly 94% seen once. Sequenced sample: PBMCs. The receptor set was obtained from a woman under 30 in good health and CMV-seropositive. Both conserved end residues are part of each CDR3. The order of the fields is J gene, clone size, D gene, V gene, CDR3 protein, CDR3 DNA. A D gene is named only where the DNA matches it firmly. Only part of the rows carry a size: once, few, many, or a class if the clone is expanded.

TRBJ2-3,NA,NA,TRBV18,CASSPQAERTDTQYF,TGTGCCAGCTCACCACAAGCGGAGCGCACAGATACGCAGTATTTT
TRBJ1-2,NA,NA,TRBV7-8,CASSLPTGNYGYTF,TGTGCCAGCAGCTTACCCACAGGGAACTATGGCTACACCTTC
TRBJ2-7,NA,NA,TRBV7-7,CAPTRFEQYF,TGTGCTCCGACTCGATTCGAGCAGTACTTC
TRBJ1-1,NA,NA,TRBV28,CASQGWLDTEAFF,TGTGCCAGCCAGGGCTGGTTGGACACTGAAGCTTTCTTT
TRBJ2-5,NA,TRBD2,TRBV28,CASSSRAGGGETQYF,TGTGCCAGCAGTTCGAGAGCGGGAGGAGGGGAGACCCAGTACTTC
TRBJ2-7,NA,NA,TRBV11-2,CASSGGYEQYF,TGTGCCAGCAGCGGAGGGTACGAGCAGTACTTC
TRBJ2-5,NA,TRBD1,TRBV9,CASSFRTGKEETQYF,TGTGCCAGCAGCTTCAGGACAGGAAAGGAGGAGACCCAGTACTTC
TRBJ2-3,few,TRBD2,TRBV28,CASSFGTSDTDTQYF,TGTGCCAGCAGTTTCGGGACTAGCGACACAGATACGCAGTATTTT
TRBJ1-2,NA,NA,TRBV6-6,CASSYSNGNNYGYTF,TGTGCCAGCAGTTACTCGAACGGGAATAACTATGGCTACACCTTC
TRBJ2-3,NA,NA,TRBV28,CASSLSGSGTDTQYF,TGTGCCAGCAGTTTAAGTGGGAGCGGCACAGATACGCAGTATTTT
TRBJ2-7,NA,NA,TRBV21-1,CASRTCSGRRYEQYF,TGTGCCAGCAGGACATGTAGCGGGAGGCGCTACGAGCAGTACTTC
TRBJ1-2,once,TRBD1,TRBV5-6,CASSLVNLGTVRGYTF,TGTGCCAGCAGCTTGGTGAACCTCGGGACAGTTCGCGGCTACACCTTC
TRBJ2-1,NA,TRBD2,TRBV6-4,CASSPTSGADEQFF,TGTGCCAGCAGTCCCACTAGCGGGGCCGATGAGCAGTTCTTC
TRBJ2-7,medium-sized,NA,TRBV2,CASSPEDYEQYF,TGTGCCAGCAGCCCAGAGGACTACGAGCAGTACTTC
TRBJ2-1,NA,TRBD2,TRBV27,CASILAGNHNEQFF,TGTGCCAGCATACTAGCGGGGAACCACAATGAGCAGTTCTTC
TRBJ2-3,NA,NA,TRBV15,CATSRGTATSTDTQYF,TGTGCCACCAGCAGAGGGACAGCCACTAGCACAGATACGCAGTATTTT
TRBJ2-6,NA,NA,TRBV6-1,CASSDNSGANVLTF,TGTGCCAGCAGTGACAACTCTGGGGCCAACGTCCTGACTTTC
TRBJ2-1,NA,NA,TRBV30,CAWSRGSGFNNEQFF,TGTGCCTGGAGTAGAGGAAGCGGTTTCAACAATGAGCAGTTCTTC
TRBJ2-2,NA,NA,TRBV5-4,CASSLGLLGTGELFF,TGTGCCAGCAGCTTGGGACTACTTGGGACCGGGGAGCTGTTTTTT
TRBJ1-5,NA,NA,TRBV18,CASSPPAAGDNQPQHF,TGTGCCAGCTCACCACCGGCGGCGGGGGACAATCAGCCCCAGCATTTT
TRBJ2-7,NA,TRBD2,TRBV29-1,CSVELILRESTYEQYF,TGCAGCGTTGAACTAATATTGCGGGAGTCTACCTACGAGCAGTACTTC
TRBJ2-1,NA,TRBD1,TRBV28,CASSLEWTGEQFF,TGTGCCAGCAGTTTAGAGTGGACAGGGGAGCAGTTCTTC
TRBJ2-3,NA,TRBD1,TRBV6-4,CASSDGQGAGSDTQYF,TGTGCCAGCAGTGACGGGCAGGGGGCTGGATCAGATACGCAGTATTTT
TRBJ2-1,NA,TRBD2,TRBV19,CASRGRVAGGLYNEQFF,TGTGCCAGTAGAGGTCGGGTAGCGGGAGGTCTCTACAATGAGCAGTTCTTC
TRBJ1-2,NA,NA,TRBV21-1,CARRARSYGYTF,TGTGCCAGGAGGGCCCGAAGCTATGGCTACACCTTC
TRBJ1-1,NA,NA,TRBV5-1,CASSGGPEAFF,TGCGCCAGCAGCGGCGGGCCTGAAGCTTTCTTT
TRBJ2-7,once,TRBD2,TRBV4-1,CASSPSGGRYEQYF,TGCGCCAGCAGCCCTTCGGGGGGGCGCTACGAGCAGTACTTC
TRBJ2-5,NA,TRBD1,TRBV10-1,CASSQDRGQGETQYF,TGCGCCAGCAGTCAGGACAGGGGGCAGGGGGAGACCCAGTACTTC
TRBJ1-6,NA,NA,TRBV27,CASSLGGARGNSPLHF,TGTGCCAGCAGTTTAGGAGGGGCCCGGGGGAATTCACCCCTCCACTTT
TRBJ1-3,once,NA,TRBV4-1,CASSQEGGSGNTIYF,TGCGCCAGCAGCCAAGAGGGGGGGTCTGGAAACACCATATATTTT
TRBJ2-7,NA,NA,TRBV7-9,CASSFLGYEQYF,TGTGCCAGCAGCTTCCTCGGTTACGAGCAGTACTTC
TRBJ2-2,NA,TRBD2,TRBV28,CASSLGGGTGELFF,TGTGCCAGCAGTTTGGGCGGGGGCACCGGGGAGCTGTTTTTT
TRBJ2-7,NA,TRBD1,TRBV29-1,CSVSDRGGEQYF,TGCAGCGTCTCGGACAGGGGAGGCGAGCAGTACTTC
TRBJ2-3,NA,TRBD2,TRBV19,CASSPGGSRTQYF,TGTGCCAGTAGTCCGGGGGGGAGCCGGACGCAGTATTTT
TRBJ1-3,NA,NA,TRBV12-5,CASGSGAVNAGGNTIYF,TGTGCTAGTGGCTCCGGGGCGGTTAACGCGGGAGGAAACACCATATATTTT
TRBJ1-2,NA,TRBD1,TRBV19,CASSIDLQTGASNYGYTF,TGTGCCAGTAGTATAGATTTACAGACAGGGGCCTCTAACTATGGCTACACCTTC
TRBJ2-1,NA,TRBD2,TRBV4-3,CASSQDLAGGSYNEQFF,TGCGCCAGCAGCCAAGACCTAGCGGGAGGCTCCTACAATGAGCAGTTCTTC
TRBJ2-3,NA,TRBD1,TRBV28,CASGTGTGELWVTDTQYF,TGTGCCAGCGGAACCGGGACAGGGGAGTTGTGGGTCACAGATACGCAGTATTTT
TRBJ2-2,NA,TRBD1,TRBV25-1,CASSGQGVSGELFF,TGTGCCAGCAGTGGACAGGGGGTGTCCGGGGAGCTGTTTTTT
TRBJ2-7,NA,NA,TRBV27,CASSLGSTHEQYF,TGTGCCAGCAGTTTGGGTAGCACCCACGAGCAGTACTTC
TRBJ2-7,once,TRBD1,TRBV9,CASSRGSGGGYEQYF,TGTGCCAGCAGCCGAGGGTCAGGGGGCGGTTACGAGCAGTACTTC
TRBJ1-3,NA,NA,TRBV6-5,CASSYGVGVSGNTIYF,TGTGCCAGCAGTTACGGAGTAGGAGTCTCTGGAAACACCATATATTTT
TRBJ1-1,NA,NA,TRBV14,CASSQRTLAGGGEAFF,TGTGCCAGCAGCCAACGTACCTTAGCGGGGGGCGGAGAGGCTTTCTTT
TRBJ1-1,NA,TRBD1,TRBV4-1,CASSHLTGDHEAFF,TGCGCCAGCAGCCATTTGACAGGGGATCATGAAGCTTTCTTT
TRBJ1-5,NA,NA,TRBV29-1,CSVGGSNSNQPQHF,TGCAGCGTTGGAGGGTCTAATAGCAATCAGCCCCAGCATTTT
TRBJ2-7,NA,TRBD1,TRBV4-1,CASSQVQGTSYEQYF,TGCGCCAGCAGCCAAGTACAGGGGACCTCCTACGAGCAGTACTTC
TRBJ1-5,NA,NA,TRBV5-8,CASSKPGHHSNQPQHF,TGTGCCAGCAGCAAACCGGGACATCATAGCAATCAGCCCCAGCATTTT
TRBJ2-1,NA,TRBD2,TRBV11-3,CASSLDASGYYNEQFF,TGTGCCAGCAGCTTAGACGCTAGCGGGTATTACAATGAGCAGTTCTTC
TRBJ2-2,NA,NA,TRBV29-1,CSVELQANTGELFF,TGCAGCGTTGAACTCCAGGCTAACACCGGGGAGCTGTTTTTT
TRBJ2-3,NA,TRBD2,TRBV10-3,CAIREAGGTDTQYF,TGTGCCATCAGGGAAGCGGGAGGGACAGATACGCAGTATTTT
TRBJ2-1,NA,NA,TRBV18,CASSPSAEGYEQFF,TGTGCCAGCTCACCGTCGGCGGAAGGATATGAGCAGTTCTTC
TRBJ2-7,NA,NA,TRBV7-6,CASSLVMAGAHEQYF,TGTGCCAGCAGCTTAGTTATGGCAGGGGCCCACGAGCAGTACTTC
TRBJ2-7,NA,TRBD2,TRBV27,CASSFLTAGKYEQYF,TGTGCCAGCAGTTTCCTCACAGCGGGAAAGTACGAGCAGTACTTC
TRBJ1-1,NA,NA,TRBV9,CASSVGQRTEAFF,TGTGCCAGCAGCGTTGGACAGAGGACTGAAGCTTTCTTT
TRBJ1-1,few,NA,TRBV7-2,CASSLNEGTRAFF,TGTGCCAGCAGCTTAAACGAGGGAACGAGGGCTTTCTTT
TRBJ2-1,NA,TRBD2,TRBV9,CASSGTSGRLDEQFF,TGTGCCAGCAGCGGGACTAGCGGGAGACTCGATGAGCAGTTCTTC
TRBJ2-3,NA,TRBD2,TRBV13,CASSRAGGGSKDTQYF,TGTGCCAGCAGCCGAGCGGGAGGGGGAAGTAAAGATACGCAGTATTTT